This TCR beta chain was recovered during a study of blood T cell repertoires in COVID-19. Background on the study: Samples representing acute and convalescent COVID-19 were sourced from the United States, Italy and Spain. The cDNA or gDNA used as material had been derived from T cells, B-cell-depleted T cells, or PBMCs.

This CDR3 comprises 13 residues. The junction had 8 bases not matched to a gene; V was cut back by 6 bases and J by 7 bases. Profiling relied on immunoSEQ multiplex PCR, and the TCRdb table lists in-frame clones only, not all of them. The sample lists 200,000 or so clones, around 86% occurring once. Membership in each cohort depended on participant-reported clinical history. Material: PBMCs or T cells enriched from blood (not recorded which). J is TRBJ1-2 and V is TRBV12-3 or TRBV12-4, with 7 bases fitting TRBD1. The TCR was taken from a middle-aged woman with acute COVID-19. The CDR3 sequence is CASSSGRGRGYTF. As DNA, the CDR3 is TGTGCCAGCAGCTCCGGGAGGGGGCGTGGCTACACCTTC.